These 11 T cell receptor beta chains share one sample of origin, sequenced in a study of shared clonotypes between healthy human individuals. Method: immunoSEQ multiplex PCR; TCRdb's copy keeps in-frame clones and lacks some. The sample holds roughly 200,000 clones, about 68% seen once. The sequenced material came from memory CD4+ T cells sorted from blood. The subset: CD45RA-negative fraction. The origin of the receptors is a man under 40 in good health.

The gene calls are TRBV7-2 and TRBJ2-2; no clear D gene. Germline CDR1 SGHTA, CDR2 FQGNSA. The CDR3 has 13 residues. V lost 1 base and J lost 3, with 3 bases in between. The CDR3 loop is CASSLDYTGELFF. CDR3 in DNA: TGTGCCAGCAGCTTAGACTACACCGGGGAGCTGTTTTTT.

The CDR3 here is CASSFGSQGRETQYF. The CDR3 nucleotides are TGTGCCAGCAGCTTCGGTTCACAGGGGCGAGAGACCCAGTACTTC. J is TRBJ2-5 and V is TRBV11-2; 7 bases match TRBD1. Trimming cost V 3 bases and J 4 bases; bases outside gene matches: 8. Germline V gene sequence: CDR1 SGHAT, CDR2 FQNNGV. CDR3 length: 15 residues.

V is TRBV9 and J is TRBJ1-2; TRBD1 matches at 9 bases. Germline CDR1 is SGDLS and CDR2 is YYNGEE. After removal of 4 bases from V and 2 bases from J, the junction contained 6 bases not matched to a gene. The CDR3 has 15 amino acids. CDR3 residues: CASSPGQGPNYGYTF. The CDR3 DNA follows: TGTGCCAGCAGCCCCGGACAGGGGCCCAACTATGGCTACACCTTC.

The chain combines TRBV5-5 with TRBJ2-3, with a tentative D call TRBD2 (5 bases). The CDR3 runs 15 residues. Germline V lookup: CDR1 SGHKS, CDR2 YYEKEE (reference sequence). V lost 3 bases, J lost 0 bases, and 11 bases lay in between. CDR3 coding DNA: TGTGCCAGCAGCTATGGGAGCGTCAGCACAGATACGCAGTATTTT. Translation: CASSYGSVSTDTQYF.

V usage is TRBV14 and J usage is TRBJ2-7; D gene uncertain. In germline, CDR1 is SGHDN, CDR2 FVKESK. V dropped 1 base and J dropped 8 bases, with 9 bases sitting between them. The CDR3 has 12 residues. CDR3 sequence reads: CASSQVVLQQYF. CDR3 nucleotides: TGTGCCAGCAGCCAAGTTGTCCTCCAGCAGTACTTC.

CDR3 bases: TGTGCCAGCAGCGAAGGACAGAGCTACGGGGTGCAGTTCTTC. Its protein is CASSEGQSYGVQFF. The rearrangement uses TRBV7-2 and TRBJ2-1; tentative D call: TRBD1 (6 bases). This CDR3 is built from 14 residues. Germline V gives CDR1 SGHTA, CDR2 FQGNSA. Trimming stripped 5 bases from V and 12 bases from J, with 20 bases between.

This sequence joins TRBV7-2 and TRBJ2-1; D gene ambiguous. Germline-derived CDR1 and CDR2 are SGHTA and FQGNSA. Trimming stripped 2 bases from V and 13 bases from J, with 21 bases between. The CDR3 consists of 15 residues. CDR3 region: CASSLTAGDNERQFF. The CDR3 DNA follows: TGTGCCAGCAGCTTAACGGCAGGAGACAATGAGCGTCAGTTCTTC.

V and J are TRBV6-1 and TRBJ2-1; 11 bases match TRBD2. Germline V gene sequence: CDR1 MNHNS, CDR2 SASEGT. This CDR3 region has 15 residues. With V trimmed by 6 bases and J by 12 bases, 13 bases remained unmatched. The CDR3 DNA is TGTGCCAGCAGATTGAGGGTACTAGCGGGAGAGGGGCAGTTCTTC. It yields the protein CASRLRVLAGEGQFF.

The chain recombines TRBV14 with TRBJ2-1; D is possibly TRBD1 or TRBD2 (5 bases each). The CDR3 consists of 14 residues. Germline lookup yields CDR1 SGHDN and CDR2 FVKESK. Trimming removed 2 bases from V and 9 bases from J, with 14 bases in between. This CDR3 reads CASSQFHGAGEQFF. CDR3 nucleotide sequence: TGTGCCAGCAGCCAATTTCACGGGGCTGGTGAGCAGTTCTTC.

CDR3 coding DNA: TGTGCCAGCAGTCCGACGGGGGCTGGGAAGACCCAGTACTTC. The encoded protein is CASSPTGAGKTQYF. The rearrangement joins TRBV7-7 to TRBJ2-5; the D gene could be TRBD1 or TRBD2 (6 bases each). The germline V gene has CDR1 SSHAT and CDR2 FNYEAQ (reference sequence). The CDR3 has 14 amino acids. Trimming removed 6 bases from V and 6 bases from J, with 17 bases in between. Combining the CDR3 with reference TRBV7-7 and TRBJ2-5 gives the whole variable domain GAGVSQSPRYKVTKRGQDVTLRCDPISSHATLYWYQQALGQGPEFLTYFNYEAQPDKSGLPSDRFSAERPEGSISTLTIQRTEQRDSAMYRCASSPTGAGKTQYFGPGTRLLVL.

DNA of the CDR3: TGTGCCAGTAGTATAGGGGGATTCCAAGAGACCCAGTACTTC. Translated, it gives CASSIGGFQETQYF. The chain uses TRBV19 and TRBJ2-5, with D uncertain. This CDR3 region has 14 residues. Trimming took off 1 base at V and 1 base at J, with 7 bases between the two ends. The germline V gene encodes CDR1 LNHDA and CDR2 SQIVND (reference sequence).